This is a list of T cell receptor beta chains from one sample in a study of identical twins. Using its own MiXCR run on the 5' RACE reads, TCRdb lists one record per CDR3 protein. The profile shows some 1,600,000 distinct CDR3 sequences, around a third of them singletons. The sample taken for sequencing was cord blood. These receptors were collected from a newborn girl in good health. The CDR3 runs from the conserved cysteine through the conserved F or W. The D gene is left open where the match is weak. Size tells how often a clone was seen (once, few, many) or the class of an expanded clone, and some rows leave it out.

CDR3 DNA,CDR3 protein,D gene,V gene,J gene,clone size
TGCGCCAGCAGCTTCCCGACAGCCGAAGAGACCCAGTACTTC,CASSFPTAEETQYF,.,TRBV5-1,TRBJ2-5,few
TGTGCCAGCAGCCAAGTGCCTAGAATTGTCCCAGATACGCAGTATTTT,CASSQVPRIVPDTQYF,.,TRBV14,TRBJ2-3,.
TGTGCCAGCATACGGACAACGAACACTGAAGCTTTCTTT,CASIRTTNTEAFF,.,TRBV2,TRBJ1-1,.
TGTGCCAGCAGCCCACGTATCCGTGGGCAAGAGACCCAGTACTTC,CASSPRIRGQETQYF,.,TRBV13,TRBJ2-5,.
TGTGCCAGCAGTTTGTTACCTTCCGGACTAGACGAGCAGTACTTC,CASSLLPSGLDEQYF,TRBD2,TRBV27,TRBJ2-7,few
TGTGCCAGCAGCCAGTTGGGTAAGCGGGAGTTAGATGACAATGAGCAGTTCTTC,CASSQLGKRELDDNEQFF,TRBD2,TRBV3-1,TRBJ2-1,.
TGTGCCAGCAGTTACAGGGAAAATTCACCCCTCCACTTT,CASSYRENSPLHF,.,TRBV6-5,TRBJ1-6,.
TGTGCCAGCAGCTTACGTTGGGGGCCCCCCTACAATGAGCAGTACTTC,CASSLRWGPPYNEQYF,.,TRBV7-2,TRBJ2-7,.
TGTGCCAGCAGCCTAGCGGGACCCCACAATGAGCAGTACTTC,CASSLAGPHNEQYF,TRBD2,TRBV12-3/TRBV12-4,TRBJ2-7,.
TGTGCCAGCAGTGAATCCGGGAAAAATGAAAAACTGTTTTTT,CASSESGKNEKLFF,.,TRBV25-1,TRBJ1-4,few
TGTGCCATCAGTGCACGGGGAGGGACAGATACGCAGTATTTT,CAISARGGTDTQYF,TRBD2,TRBV10-3,TRBJ2-3,few
TGTGCCAGCAGTTTATTGGAGGGGGTGCAGTTCTTC,CASSLLEGVQFF,.,TRBV27,TRBJ2-1,.
TGTGCCAGCGGAGCGGGAGTCTACGAGCAGTACTTC,CASGAGVYEQYF,TRBD2,TRBV6-5,TRBJ2-7,few
TGTGCCAGCAGCGCCCCCCCGGACACTGAAGCTTTCTTT,CASSAPPDTEAFF,.,TRBV7-9,TRBJ1-1,.
TGTGCCAGCACCACCACGGGACTAGCTGTTGAGACCCAGTACTTC,CASTTTGLAVETQYF,TRBD2,TRBV9,TRBJ2-5,many
TGTGCCAGCAGTCAACTACACGGGGGGGCCAGCGAGACCCAGTACTTC,CASSQLHGGASETQYF,TRBD2,TRBV12-3/TRBV12-4,TRBJ2-5,few
TGTGCCAGCAGCTTAGCCCGGGAGCCCCTTTGCAATGAGCAGTTCTTC,CASSLAREPLCNEQFF,.,TRBV7-9,TRBJ2-1,.
TGTGCCAGCAGCCCTCGGACGAACTTGATTGGCGCCGGGGAGCTGTTTTTT,CASSPRTNLIGAGELFF,.,TRBV4-2,TRBJ2-2,.
TGCAGTGCTGCATCGACGGGACTAGCGGGCCTGTACCAAGAGACCCAGTACTTC,CSAASTGLAGLYQETQYF,TRBD2,TRBV20-1,TRBJ2-5,.
TGTGCCAGCGGGTACGGACAAACCGCTAACTATGGCTACACCTTC,CASGYGQTANYGYTF,.,TRBV6-6,TRBJ1-2,.
TGCAGTGCTAGTTTTCACAGGCCGAACACTGAAGCTTTCTTT,CSASFHRPNTEAFF,.,TRBV20-1,TRBJ1-1,once
TGTGCCAGCAGTGAATACAGCCTCTATGGCTACACCTTC,CASSEYSLYGYTF,.,TRBV2,TRBJ1-2,.
TGCGCCAGCAGTGAAGCGGATCAAGAGACCCAGTACTTC,CASSEADQETQYF,.,TRBV10-1,TRBJ2-5,.
TGTGCCAGCAGTCACCCCTTAAAAAAGGGGATCTACGAGCAGTACTTC,CASSHPLKKGIYEQYF,.,TRBV6-5,TRBJ2-7,few
TGCAGTGCGAGCGGACAGAAAGCCCTTGCAACTAATGAAAAACTGTTTTTT,CSASGQKALATNEKLFF,.,TRBV20-1,TRBJ1-4,few
TGCAGTGCTACCAGACAGGGTCAGCCCCAGCATTTT,CSATRQGQPQHF,TRBD1,TRBV20-1,TRBJ1-5,.
TGCGCCAGCAGCTTGCATTGGTCTAGCGCCCTGCGGGGTGAGCAGTTCTTC,CASSLHWSSALRGEQFF,.,TRBV5-1,TRBJ2-1,few
TGTGCCAGCAGCTCAGGGGGTTTTTATGGCTACACCTTC,CASSSGGFYGYTF,TRBD1,TRBV7-9,TRBJ1-2,many
TGCAGTGCTCACGACCTTTCCGGGACTAGCGGGGGGGCCTACGAGCAGTACTTC,CSAHDLSGTSGGAYEQYF,TRBD2,TRBV20-1,TRBJ2-7,.
TGCAGTGCTAGAGATAGGGCAGGGGGGGTTGGCAATCAGCCCCAGCATTTT,CSARDRAGGVGNQPQHF,TRBD1,TRBV20-1,TRBJ1-5,.
TGTGCCAGCAGGTCCCACTCTGGGGCCAACGTCCTGACTTTC,CASRSHSGANVLTF,.,TRBV27,TRBJ2-6,.
TGTGCCAGCAGCCAGGGAGGGACGGTCCCATATTCACCCCTCCACTTT,CASSQGGTVPYSPLHF,.,TRBV4-2,TRBJ1-6,.
TGTGCCATCAGTGATAAGAGCGGACCTTACAATGAGCAGTTCTTC,CAISDKSGPYNEQFF,.,TRBV10-3,TRBJ2-1,many
TGTGCCAGCAGTACCCCTGGGACTAGCGGGACTCGGGATGAGCAGTTCTTC,CASSTPGTSGTRDEQFF,TRBD2,TRBV28,TRBJ2-1,.
TGCGCCAGCAGCCAAGATGAGACAGCAAACTATGGCTACACCTTC,CASSQDETANYGYTF,.,TRBV4-1,TRBJ1-2,.
TGTGCCAGCGGCCCTGGACAGAGGGGTTACAATGAGCAGTTCTTC,CASGPGQRGYNEQFF,.,TRBV4-2,TRBJ2-1,.
TGCGCCAGCAGCTCGGAGGGGCCCATCCTAGCCAAAAACATTCAGTACTTC,CASSSEGPILAKNIQYF,.,TRBV5-1,TRBJ2-4,few
TGTGCCAGCAGTGAATACCCGGGTACGAATGAAAAACTGTTTTTT,CASSEYPGTNEKLFF,.,TRBV25-1,TRBJ1-4,many
TGCGCCAGCAGCTGGGGGACAGGGCTAGCCAAAAACATTCAGTACTTC,CASSWGTGLAKNIQYF,TRBD1,TRBV5-1,TRBJ2-4,few
TGTGCCATCAGGGGGACTAGCAGGAATGAGCAGTTCTTC,CAIRGTSRNEQFF,TRBD2,TRBV10-3,TRBJ2-1,many
TGCAGTGCTAGAGCTCCGGGCACAAGGACTGAAGCTTTCTTT,CSARAPGTRTEAFF,.,TRBV20-1,TRBJ1-1,.
TGCAGCGTTGAACTCAACCAGTACTTC,CSVELNQYF,.,TRBV29-1,TRBJ2-5,many
TGTGCCAGCAGCCCATCAGCGGCTACCGGGGAGCTGTTTTTT,CASSPSAATGELFF,.,TRBV7-6,TRBJ2-2,.
TGTGCCAGCATGGCAGGGGGCCCCTACGAGCAGTACTTC,CASMAGGPYEQYF,TRBD1,TRBV28,TRBJ2-7,.
TGCAGTGCCCGAGAGGGGGAGGTAGGTGAGCAGTTCTTC,CSAREGEVGEQFF,.,TRBV20-1,TRBJ2-1,once
TGTGCCAGCTGGAAAGCGGGGAACAATGAGCAGTTCTTC,CASWKAGNNEQFF,TRBD2,TRBV12-3/TRBV12-4,TRBJ2-1,many
TGTGCCAGGCTCGGGACCAGTGAAAGCATTCAGTACTTC,CARLGTSESIQYF,.,TRBV12-3/TRBV12-4,TRBJ2-4,.
TGTGCCAGCAGTTCCCCATCTAGCGGGAGACGCAATGAGCAGTTCTTC,CASSSPSSGRRNEQFF,TRBD2,TRBV28,TRBJ2-1,.